This T cell receptor (beta chain) stems from a study of T cell changes during pregnancy in multiple sclerosis. About this clone: The junction departs from germline at one end; a sequencing error may be responsible.

Clones were sequenced by immunoSEQ multiplex PCR, and TCRdb holds only the in-frame ones, with some missing. The data show under 60,000 clones, approximately 94% seen once. In germline, CDR1 is GTSNPN, CDR2 SVGIG (reference sequence). The length of the CDR3 is 11 residues. The clonotype originates from a female donor with multiple sclerosis, enrolled in a pregnancy study. The chain links TRBV30 to TRBJ2-7, with TRBD1 matching 7 bases. Sequencing used CD4+ T cells from peripheral blood mononuclear cells, obtained in the third trimester of pregnancy. CDR3 DNA sequence: TGTGCCTGGAGTCCCAAAGACAGGGTGGAGTTC. Its protein is CAWSPKDRVEF.